A selection of T cell receptor beta chains follows, all from one sample in a study of blood T cell repertoires in COVID-19. Measured with immunoSEQ multiplex PCR; TCRdb has only the in-frame clones, and not every one. The data show some 200,000 clones, around nine tenths seen once. The sample consisted of peripheral blood. These receptors were taken from a woman in her 70s with COVID-19, enrolled during active disease. Both conserved end residues are part of each CDR3. D genes are given only for firm matches. Rows may omit the clone size; those that give it use once, few, many or a size class.

V	D	size	length	J	DNA	CDR3
TRBV12-3/TRBV12-4	NA	once	12	TRBJ2-5	TGTGCCAGCAGTTTCGATGGCGAGACCCAGTACTTC	CASSFDGETQYF
TRBV10-3	TRBD2	once	12	TRBJ2-1	TGTGCCATCAGGACTAGCGACGGTGAGCAGTTCTTC	CAIRTSDGEQFF
TRBV27	NA	NA	14	TRBJ2-1	TGTGCCAGCAGTTACCGGGCTAGCTCGGATGAGCAGTTCTTC	CASSYRASSDEQFF
TRBV28	TRBD1	NA	18	TRBJ1-1	TGTGCCAGCAGTGCGAATATCTACAGGGGGCTGTGGAACACTGAAGCTTTCTTT	CASSANIYRGLWNTEAFF
TRBV7-2	NA	NA	13	TRBJ2-7	TGTGCCAGCAGCTTAGGTAGGGCGGGACAGCAGTACTTC	CASSLGRAGQQYF
TRBV5-4	NA	NA	13	TRBJ2-3	TGTGCCAGCCGCACAGGTGGCACAGATACGCAGTATTTT	CASRTGGTDTQYF
TRBV2	NA	NA	15	TRBJ2-7	TGTGCCACCCATACGCAGGGTACATTCTCCTACGAGCAGTACTTC	CATHTQGTFSYEQYF
TRBV28	NA	NA	12	TRBJ1-6	TGTGCCAGCAGTTTGCCCGGGAGACCCCTCCACTTT	CASSLPGRPLHF
TRBV6-6	TRBD2	NA	15	TRBJ2-1	TGTGCCAGCAGTTACTCAGGTAGCGGGAGGGCCGAGCAGTTCTTC	CASSYSGSGRAEQFF
TRBV18	TRBD1	NA	16	TRBJ2-3	TGTGCCAGCTCAACAAGGGACAGGGAAATGACAGATACGCAGTATTTT	CASSTRDREMTDTQYF
TRBV19	NA	once	14	TRBJ2-7	TGTGCCAGTAGCCCCCTGACGGAGCCCTACGAGCAGTACTTC	CASSPLTEPYEQYF
TRBV6-6	TRBD1	NA	14	TRBJ1-5	TGTGCCAGCACTGGACAGGGTAAAAGTCAGCCCCAGCATTTT	CASTGQGKSQPQHF
TRBV18	TRBD1	NA	14	TRBJ1-1	TGTGCCAGCTCACCAGTCGTCCGGGACAGTGAAGCTTTCTTT	CASSPVVRDSEAFF
TRBV4-1	NA	NA	14	TRBJ2-2	TGCGCCAGCAGCCAACAGGGAAACACCGGGGAGCTGTTTTTT	CASSQQGNTGELFF
TRBV19	NA	NA	11	TRBJ1-5	TGTGCCAGTTCGAGCAATCAGCCCCAGCATTTT	CASSSNQPQHF
TRBV3-1/TRBV3-2	NA	NA	12	TRBJ2-5	TGTGCCAGCAGTTCGTACCAAGAGACCCAGTACTTC	CASSSYQETQYF
TRBV5-1	NA	once	14	TRBJ2-4	TGCGCCAGCAGCTTGGCCGGTAGCGTGAACATTCAGTACTTC	CASSLAGSVNIQYF
TRBV14	NA	once	15	TRBJ2-5	TGTGCCAGCAGCCAGTCTCCGGGAAGGCAAGAGACCCAGTACTTC	CASSQSPGRQETQYF
TRBV10-3	NA	NA	14	TRBJ1-5	TGTGCCATCAGTGACAGGGGCAGGGATCAGCCCCAGCATTTT	CAISDRGRDQPQHF
TRBV4-2	NA	once	16	TRBJ1-2	TGTGCCAGCAGCCGAGATGTAGCGGGTCTCAAGTATGGCTACACCTTC	CASSRDVAGLKYGYTF
TRBV28	TRBD2	NA	16	TRBJ2-1	TGTGCCAGCAGTCAGGGGGGACTAGCGGGATACAATGAGCAGTTCTTC	CASSQGGLAGYNEQFF
TRBV5-1	NA	NA	15	TRBJ2-7	TGCGCCAGCAGCGGAACAGGGCATAGCTCCTACGAGCAGTACTTC	CASSGTGHSSYEQYF
TRBV6-2/TRBV6-3	NA	once	16	TRBJ1-5	TGTGCCAGCAGTTACTCGTCAGGGGCCGGCAATCAGCCCCAGCATTTT	CASSYSSGAGNQPQHF
TRBV11-3	TRBD1	NA	14	TRBJ1-2	TGTGCCAGCAGCTCGAGACAGGGAGAGGATGGCTACACCTTC	CASSSRQGEDGYTF
TRBV18	NA	NA	16	TRBJ2-2	TGTGCCAGCTCACCACCGAACGGAGCGAACACCGGGGAGCTGTTTTTT	CASSPPNGANTGELFF
TRBV5-5	NA	NA	15	TRBJ2-5	TGTGCCAGCAGCCTGGTAAGGGGAGGAAAAGAGACCCAGTACTTC	CASSLVRGGKETQYF
TRBV6-4	NA	NA	12	TRBJ2-1	TGTGCCAGCAGTGATGGCCGTTATGAGCAGTTCTTC	CASSDGRYEQFF
TRBV6-6	TRBD1	NA	14	TRBJ1-1	TGTGCCAGCAATCGGGGACAGATGAACACTGAAGCTTTCTTT	CASNRGQMNTEAFF
TRBV24-1	TRBD1	NA	17	TRBJ1-1	TGTGCCACCAGTGAGTCCGGGACAGGGGAAGGGAACACTGAAGCTTTCTTT	CATSESGTGEGNTEAFF
TRBV9	NA	NA	15	TRBJ2-1	TGTGCCAGCAGCCTAATAGGACAACTCTACAATGAGCAGTTCTTC	CASSLIGQLYNEQFF
TRBV6-5	TRBD1	few	15	TRBJ2-7	TGTGCCAGCAGTTCCCGGACAGGTAATACCTACGAGCAGTACTTC	CASSSRTGNTYEQYF
TRBV28	NA	NA	13	TRBJ2-3	TGTGCCAGCAGACAGGGTAGCACAGATACGCAGTATTTT	CASRQGSTDTQYF
TRBV5-1	NA	NA	14	TRBJ2-7	TGCGCCAGCAGCCCGATCGGACAGATCTACGAGCAGTACTTC	CASSPIGQIYEQYF
TRBV28	NA	NA	14	TRBJ2-5	TGTGCCAGCAGTATACCCGACAGCCAAGAGACCCAGTACTTC	CASSIPDSQETQYF
TRBV7-2	NA	NA	13	TRBJ1-1	TGTGCCAGCAGCCCCCAGGGGTACACTGAAGCTTTCTTT	CASSPQGYTEAFF
TRBV19	TRBD1	NA	14	TRBJ2-1	TGTGCCAGTAAGAGGACAGGCTCGTACAATGAGCAGTTCTTC	CASKRTGSYNEQFF
TRBV5-8	TRBD2	NA	14	TRBJ2-7	TGTGCCACACTGACTAGCGGGAGTTTTCACGAGCAGTACTTC	CATLTSGSFHEQYF
TRBV18	TRBD2	NA	16	TRBJ2-3	TGTGCCAGCTCACCGGGGACTAGCGGCATCACAGATACGCAGTATTTT	CASSPGTSGITDTQYF
TRBV11-3	TRBD2	NA	16	TRBJ2-2	TGTGCCAGCAGTAATGCCGGACTAGCGGGAGTTGGGGAGCTGTTTTTT	CASSNAGLAGVGELFF
TRBV9	TRBD1	NA	15	TRBJ2-5	TGTGCCAGCAGCCCCGAACAGGGGGGCTCGGAGACCCAGTACTTC	CASSPEQGGSETQYF
TRBV15	NA	NA	14	TRBJ1-4	TGTGCCACCAGCAGAGATCGGTCCGAGGAAAAACTGTTTTTT	CATSRDRSEEKLFF
TRBV21-1	NA	once	17	TRBJ1-2	TGTGCCAGACCACAGCGGGCAGCGCGGGGGAGGATGGATGGCTACACCTTC	CARPQRAARGRMDGYTF
TRBV5-1	NA	NA	14	TRBJ1-2	TGCGCCAGCAGCTTGCCCCAACAGGGATACGGCTACACCTTC	CASSLPQQGYGYTF